The 4 T cell receptor beta chains in this list originate from one sample, sequenced in a study of PD-1 blockade in mismatch repair-deficient tumors. Which antigens these TCRs recognize remains unknown. The data were produced by immunoSEQ multiplex PCR, yet TCRdb's version contains in-frame clones alone and is incomplete. The table includes about 15,000 clones, around 86% detected once. The time point here: roughly ten-day in vitro stimulation with candidate neoantigen peptide 6. The sequencing used cells cultured in vitro, collected from a patient treated with pembrolizumab. The receptors were gathered from an adult with mismatch repair-deficient cancer.

This clone was counted only a few times. This chain links TRBV13 with TRBJ1-2, with D maybe TRBD1 (5 bases). The V end lost 6 bases, the J end lost 6 bases, and 23 bases lay between the germline ends. The CDR3 is 16 amino acids. CDR1 and CDR2 from the germline V gene are PRHDT and FYEKMQ (reference sequence). The DNA of the CDR3 is TGTGCCAGCAGTCTACGGGACTTCCTGAGGGTAGATGGCTACACCTTC. It is translated as CASSLRDFLRVDGYTF.

This clone is a singleton in its sample. The CDR3: CASSPRQEMNTEAFF. CDR3 bases: TGTGCCAGCTCACCGCGACAGGAGATGAACACTGAAGCTTTCTTT. The genes are TRBV18 and TRBJ1-1; the D gene is possibly TRBD1 (6 bases). Germline V CDR1 and CDR2: KGHSH, LQKENI. The CDR3 is made up of 15 amino acids. V gave up 3 bases and J gave up 0 bases, with 11 bases separating them.

The CDR3 loop is CASSPGTSGRFDEQFF. The CDR3 nucleotides read TGTGCCAGCAGCCCCGGGACTAGCGGGAGATTTGATGAGCAGTTCTTC. The chain uses TRBV7-9 and TRBJ2-1; 14 nucleotides align to TRBD2. The trim removed 5 bases at V and 8 bases at J, leaving 8 bases unmatched. This CDR3 has 16 residues. Per germline, CDR1 SEHNR and CDR2 FQNEAQ (reference sequence).

This chain connects TRBV5-1 to TRBJ1-1, with D unclear. This CDR3 is 13 amino acids long. Germline V gives CDR1 SGHRS, CDR2 YFSETQ. Trimming took off 4 bases at V and 0 bases at J, with 7 bases between the two ends. CDR3 nucleotide sequence: TGCGCCAGCAGCCCTAGGGTGAACACTGAAGCTTTCTTT. Residues: CASSPRVNTEAFF. The full variable domain, rest sourced from reference TRBV5-1 and TRBJ1-1, is KAGVTQTPRYLIKTRGQQVTLSCSPISGHRSVSWYQQTPGQGLQFLFEYFSETQRNKGNFPGRFSGRQFSNSRSEMNVSTLELGDSALYLCASSPRVNTEAFFGQGTRLTVV.